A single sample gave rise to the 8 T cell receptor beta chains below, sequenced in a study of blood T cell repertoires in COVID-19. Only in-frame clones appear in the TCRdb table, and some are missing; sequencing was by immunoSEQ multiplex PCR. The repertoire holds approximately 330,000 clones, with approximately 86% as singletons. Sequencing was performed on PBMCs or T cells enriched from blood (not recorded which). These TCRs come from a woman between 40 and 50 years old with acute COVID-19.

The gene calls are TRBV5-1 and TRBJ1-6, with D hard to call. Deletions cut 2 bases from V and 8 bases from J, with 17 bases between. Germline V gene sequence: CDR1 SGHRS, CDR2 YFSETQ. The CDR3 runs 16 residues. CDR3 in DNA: TGCGCCAGCAGCTTCTCCTCCCCCGCCGGGGATTCACCCCTCCACTTT. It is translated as CASSFSSPAGDSPLHF. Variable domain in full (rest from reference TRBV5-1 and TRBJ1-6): KAGVTQTPRYLIKTRGQQVTLSCSPISGHRSVSWYQQTPGQGLQFLFEYFSETQRNKGNFPGRFSGRQFSNSRSEMNVSTLELGDSALYLCASSFSSPAGDSPLHFGNGTRLTVT.

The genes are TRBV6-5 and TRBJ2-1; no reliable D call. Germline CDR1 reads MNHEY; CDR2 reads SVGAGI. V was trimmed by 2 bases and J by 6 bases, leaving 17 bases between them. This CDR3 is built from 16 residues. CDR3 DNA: TGTGCCAGCAGTTACGTGTCGGCTAGATTTTCCAATGAGCAGTTCTTC. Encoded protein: CASSYVSARFSNEQFF.

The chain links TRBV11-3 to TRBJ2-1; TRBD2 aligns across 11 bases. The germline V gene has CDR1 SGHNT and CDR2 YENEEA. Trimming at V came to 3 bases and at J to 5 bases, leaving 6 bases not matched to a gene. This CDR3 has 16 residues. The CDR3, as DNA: TGTGCCAGCAGCTTTAGCCTAGCGGGGGGAAACAATGAGCAGTTCTTC. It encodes CASSFSLAGGNNEQFF.

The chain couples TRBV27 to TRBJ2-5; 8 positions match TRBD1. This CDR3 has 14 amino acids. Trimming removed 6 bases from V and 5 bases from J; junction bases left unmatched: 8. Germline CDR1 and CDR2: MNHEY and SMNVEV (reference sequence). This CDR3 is CASRNDRGEETQYF. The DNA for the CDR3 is TGTGCCAGCAGGAATGACAGGGGTGAGGAGACCCAGTACTTC.

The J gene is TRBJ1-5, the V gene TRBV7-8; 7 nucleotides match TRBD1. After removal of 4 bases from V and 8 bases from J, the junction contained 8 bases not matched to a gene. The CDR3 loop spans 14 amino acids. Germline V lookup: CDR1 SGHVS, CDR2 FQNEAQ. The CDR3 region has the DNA TGTGCCAGCAGCTCCGAGACAGGGCGGGAGCCCCAGCATTTT. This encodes CASSSETGREPQHF.

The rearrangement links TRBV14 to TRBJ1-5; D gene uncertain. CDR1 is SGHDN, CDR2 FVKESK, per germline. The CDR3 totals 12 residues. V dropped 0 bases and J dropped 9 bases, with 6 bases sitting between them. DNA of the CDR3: TGTGCCAGCAGCCAAGATTCCGGGCCCCAGCATTTT. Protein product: CASSQDSGPQHF.

This CDR3 is CASSLGQGGQPQHF. CDR3 DNA: TGTGCCAGCAGCCTGGGACAGGGGGGTCAGCCCCAGCATTTT. The chain couples TRBV7-9 to TRBJ1-5, with 11 bases aligning to TRBD1. The CDR3 totals 14 residues. Trimming took 5 bases from V and 6 from J; bases not matched to a gene: 3. CDR1 and CDR2 from the germline V gene are SEHNR and FQNEAQ (reference sequence).

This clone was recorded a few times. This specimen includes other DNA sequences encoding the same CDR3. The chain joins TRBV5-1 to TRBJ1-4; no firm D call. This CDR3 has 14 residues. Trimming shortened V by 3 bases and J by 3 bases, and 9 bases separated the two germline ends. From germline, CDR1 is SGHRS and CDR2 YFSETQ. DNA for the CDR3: TGCGCCAGCAGCTACGGAGGGTCTAATGAAAAACTGTTTTTT. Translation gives CASSYGGSNEKLFF.